Shown below are 11 T cell receptor beta chains from a single sample sequenced in a study of blood T cell repertoires in COVID-19. Sequencing was performed with immunoSEQ multiplex PCR; in TCRdb, only in-frame clones are kept and a portion is missing. The profile shows 25,000 to 35,000 clones, 88% of them singletons. What was sequenced was peripheral blood. These receptors originate from a human donor in a cohort sampled during active COVID-19.

V and J are TRBV4-1 and TRBJ2-2; D might be TRBD1 (7 bases). Per the germline V gene, CDR1 is MGHRA and CDR2 is YSYEKL. This CDR3 region has 17 residues. The V end lost 1 base, the J end lost 5 bases, and 17 bases lay between the germline ends. The CDR3 region is CASSQGVQGGKTGELFF. Here the CDR3 DNA reads TGCGCCAGCAGCCAAGGGGTCCAGGGGGGAAAAACCGGGGAGCTGTTTTTT.

The V call is TRBV19, the J call TRBJ2-7; D call uncertain. Trimming left V 3 bases short and J 0 bases short, with 9 bases between. The CDR3 loop spans 14 amino acids. Germline V lookup: CDR1 LNHDA, CDR2 SQIVND (reference sequence). The CDR3 nucleotides read TGTGCCAGTAGTATGGTCCGTAGCTCCTACGAGCAGTACTTC. Its protein product is CASSMVRSSYEQYF.

The chain has TRBV7-9 and TRBJ1-2, with D maybe TRBD1 (5 bases). CDR1 and CDR2 (germline): SEHNR, FQNEAQ (reference sequence). The CDR3 is 14 amino acids. Trimming stripped 1 base from V and 7 bases from J, with 13 bases between. CDR3 DNA sequence: TGTGCCAGCAGCTTAGTTGGGGGAGGTGGTGGCTACACCTTC. Translating it yields CASSLVGGGGGYTF.

V usage is TRBV6-5 and J usage is TRBJ1-2, with TRBD1 matching 8 bases. Germline V gene lookup returns CDR1 MNHEY and CDR2 SVGAGI. V lost 6 bases and J lost 4; bases outside the gene matches: 4. The CDR3 has 13 amino acids. The DNA for the CDR3 is TGTGCCAGCAGCCAAGGACAGGGCTATGGCTACACCTTC. This sequence encodes CASSQGQGYGYTF.

The chain employs TRBV6-5 and TRBJ1-1, with 8 bases lining up with TRBD1. The ends lost 6 bases at V and 4 bases at J; junction bases unmatched: 4. The germline V gene has CDR1 MNHEY and CDR2 SVGAGI. This CDR3 comprises 13 residues. The DNA of the CDR3 is TGTGCCAGCAGCGACAGGGGAGCCACTGAAGCTTTCTTT. This gives the protein CASSDRGATEAFF.

V usage is TRBV5-1 and J usage is TRBJ1-1, with TRBD1 as a possible D gene (5 bases). CDR1 SGHRS and CDR2 YFSETQ come from the germline V gene. Trimming stripped 3 bases from V and 1 base from J, with 10 bases between. The length of the CDR3 is 14 residues. The CDR3 coding sequence is TGCGCCAGCAGCTCATCAGGGCAGAACACTGAAGCTTTCTTT. This codes for CASSSSGQNTEAFF.

This chain links TRBV11-2 with TRBJ2-7; D remains ambiguous. The CDR3 is made up of 14 amino acids. The V gene lost 0 bases and the J gene lost 1 base, with 7 bases spanning the gap. Germline CDR1 SGHAT, CDR2 FQNNGV. DNA of the CDR3: TGTGCCAGCAGCTTAGATAGACTTTCCTACGAGCAGTACTTC. Translating it yields CASSLDRLSYEQYF.

This clone appeared a few times. The chain employs TRBV18 and TRBJ2-7, with D maybe TRBD1 (6 bases). The germline V gene has CDR1 KGHSH and CDR2 LQKENI. The CDR3 is 14 residues long. V was clipped by 4 bases and J by 5 bases, with 15 bases between them. CDR3 sequence reads: CASSRAQGGDEQYF. DNA of the CDR3: TGTGCCAGCTCACGGGCACAGGGCGGCGACGAGCAGTACTTC.

A single count supports this clone. This rearrangement joins TRBV28 to TRBJ2-4; D not resolved. CDR1 is MDHEN, CDR2 SYDVKM, per germline. The V end lost 2 bases, the J end lost 4 bases, and 6 bases lay between the germline ends. This CDR3 spans 13 amino acids. The CDR3 is CASSLEEKNIQYF. Written as DNA, the CDR3 is TGTGCCAGCAGTTTAGAGGAGAAAAACATTCAGTACTTC.

The chain links TRBV29-1 to TRBJ2-7; tentative D call: TRBD1 (5 bases). Germline CDR1 reads SQVTM; CDR2 reads ANQGSEA. Trimming removed 4 bases at V and 7 bases at J, with 11 bases between. This CDR3 comprises 11 residues. In DNA form, the CDR3 reads TGCAGCGTTGGCAGGGCGGAGGAGCAGTACTTC. Its translation: CSVGRAEEQYF.

The chain links TRBV15 to TRBJ2-1; tentatively, D is TRBD1 (6 bases). This CDR3 has 16 amino acids. V was trimmed by 2 bases and J by 3 bases, leaving 14 bases between them. Germline V gene sequence: CDR1 LNHNV, CDR2 YYDKDF (reference sequence). CDR3 loop: CATSRIVGAGYNEQFF. The CDR3 nucleotides are TGTGCCACCAGCAGAATAGTGGGGGCCGGCTACAATGAGCAGTTCTTC.